The sequence of this T cell receptor beta chain was determined in a study of cytomegalovirus exposure and HLA in healthy donors. Overall study results and limits: Excluded were some V segments that proved indistinguishable, including TRBV6-2 and TRBV6-3. For cytomegalovirus status, the classifier reportedly gave diagnoses with high specificity and sensitivity. Researchers reported that a few CMV-associated chains were confirmed in vitro as CMV antigen-specific.

Regarding this clone: Its antigen is currently unknown.

PCR employed 60 Vbeta and 13 Jbeta primers. Repertoires were generated with immunoSEQ multiplex PCR, while TCRdb's copy carries only in-frame clones and drops some. The sample has more than 200,000 clones; approximately 87% are singletons. This CDR3 has 15 amino acids. Germline lookup yields CDR1 MNHEY and CDR2 SVGAGI. Trimming left V 6 bases short and J 8 bases short, with 19 bases between. This chain joins TRBV6-5 and TRBJ2-2; D possibly corresponds to TRBD2 (7 bases). Input material: PBMCs. The clonotype comes from a human donor in good health. CDR3 region: CASRRGTINTGELFF. CDR3 DNA sequence: TGTGCCAGCAGAAGGGGGACTATAAATACAGGGGAGCTGTTTTTT.